These T cell receptor beta chains were read from a single sample in a study of blood T cell repertoires in COVID-19. The table came from immunoSEQ multiplex PCR; TCRdb's copy has only in-frame clones and leaves some out. The sample records about 330,000 clones, around 86% being singletons. Source material: peripheral blood. These receptors were taken from a woman aged 45-59 years with acute or convalescent COVID-19. The CDR3 runs from the conserved cysteine through the conserved F or W.

J: TRBJ2-3; V: TRBV4-2; CDR3: CASSRAGTGSGDTQYF
J: TRBJ1-5; V: TRBV19; CDR3: CASTPRQGISNQPQHF
J: TRBJ1-6; V: TRBV7-9; CDR3: CASSSPLSAGNSPLHF
J: TRBJ2-7; V: TRBV7-3; CDR3: CASSLGLAGDEQYF
J: TRBJ2-1; V: TRBV20-1; CDR3: CSAYLTLEQFF
J: TRBJ2-1; V: TRBV11-3; CDR3: CALVDCPYNEQFF
J: TRBJ2-1; V: TRBV5-1; CDR3: CASSFNSGRARDEQFF
J: TRBJ1-4; V: TRBV10-3; CDR3: CAISPGGTNEKLFF
J: TRBJ2-7; V: TRBV24-1; CDR3: CATSDGGLATYEQYF
J: TRBJ1-1; V: TRBV19; CDR3: CASSQDRGEPEAFF
J: TRBJ1-2; V: TRBV6-6; CDR3: CASTPSRGSYGYTF
J: TRBJ1-1; V: TRBV19; CDR3: CASSIGRGGMNTEAFF
J: TRBJ2-1; V: TRBV4-1; CDR3: CASSQGASGRGNEQFF
J: TRBJ1-5; V: TRBV6-2/TRBV6-3; CDR3: CASSSRPTGVSNQPQHF
J: TRBJ2-6; V: TRBV6-6; CDR3: CASSPGGGASGANVLTF
J: TRBJ2-3; V: TRBV7-2; CDR3: CASSTRDSSHPDTQYF
J: TRBJ1-2; V: TRBV19; CDR3: CASTTLAGSNYGYTF
J: TRBJ1-2; V: TRBV7-9; CDR3: CASSRPDSPLGYTF
J: TRBJ1-2; V: TRBV6-5; CDR3: CASSSTGEVDYGYTF
J: TRBJ2-7; V: TRBV30; CDR3: CAWSLRPGTGVSYEQYF
J: TRBJ1-5; V: TRBV7-2; CDR3: CASSLGQGVNQPQHF
J: TRBJ1-1; V: TRBV27; CDR3: CASSSLAYYLNTEAFF
J: TRBJ1-3; V: TRBV28; CDR3: CASPGTGSGNTIYF
J: TRBJ2-7; V: TRBV7-9; CDR3: CAGSGSSIYEQYF
J: TRBJ1-2; V: TRBV4-3; CDR3: CASSGSGGGRGYTF
J: TRBJ1-1; V: TRBV27; CDR3: CASSFGDRTFF
J: TRBJ2-5; V: TRBV9; CDR3: CASSGNSGSGETQYF
J: TRBJ2-1; V: TRBV5-6; CDR3: CASRRRGEREGLNEQFF
J: TRBJ2-7; V: TRBV3-1/TRBV3-2; CDR3: CASSQGDRQSYEQYF
J: TRBJ1-1; V: TRBV27; CDR3: CASSLGGQPNTEAFF
J: TRBJ1-2; V: TRBV18; CDR3: CASSPQGNYGYTF
J: TRBJ1-1; V: TRBV29-1; CDR3: CSVVQGAGGTEAFF
J: TRBJ2-5; V: TRBV7-8; CDR3: CASSLLSLAGQETQYF
J: TRBJ2-5; V: TRBV5-1; CDR3: CASSLNSPGGETQYF
J: TRBJ1-5; V: TRBV5-1; CDR3: CAPREQGGGQPQHF
J: TRBJ1-1; V: TRBV4-2; CDR3: CASSPLSGMNTEAFF
J: TRBJ1-1; V: TRBV15; CDR3: CATSRDRWGEGTEAFF
J: TRBJ2-5; V: TRBV7-3; CDR3: CASSAMLAGAVETQYF
J: TRBJ2-3; V: TRBV5-1; CDR3: CASSNLLSGGEDTQYF
J: TRBJ1-5; V: TRBV18; CDR3: CASSPGTPDGSSQHF
J: TRBJ1-2; V: TRBV7-9; CDR3: CASSFTASAYGYTF
J: TRBJ1-6; V: TRBV10-3; CDR3: CAISAAGYNSPLHF
J: TRBJ2-2; V: TRBV28; CDR3: CASGTVTGELFF
J: TRBJ2-5; V: TRBV7-9; CDR3: CASSLGGPRGETQYF
J: TRBJ1-2; V: TRBV18; CDR3: CASSGRGYQSNYGYTF
J: TRBJ2-7; V: TRBV5-1; CDR3: CASRRLAGGAVNEQYF
J: TRBJ2-2; V: TRBV3-1/TRBV3-2; CDR3: CASSQSRGTGGTGELFF
J: TRBJ1-5; V: TRBV19; CDR3: CASSILAGGQPQHF
J: TRBJ2-3; V: TRBV24-1; CDR3: CATRDRDTDTQYF
J: TRBJ1-3; V: TRBV11-2; CDR3: CASSPAGYISGNTIYF
J: TRBJ1-5; V: TRBV5-1; CDR3: CASSSAGEDNQPQHF